The sequence of this TCR beta chain was determined in a study of technical replicates of blood from a handful of donors. TCRdb's copy holds only in-frame clones and misses some; the assay was immunoSEQ multiplex PCR. The sample holds some 80,000 clones, approximately 96% seen once. Germline CDR1 reads LGHNT; CDR2 reads FRNRAP. V lost 5 bases to trimming and J lost 4 bases; unmatched junction nucleotides: 5. CDR3 size: 15 residues. Specimen: T cells isolated from PBMCs. This clonotype originated in a human donor in good health. The rearrangement links TRBV12-5 to TRBJ1-5, with TRBD1 matching 10 bases. The DNA of the CDR3 is TGTGCTAGTGGTACGGACAGGGGGAAGAATCAGCCCCAGCATTTT. Protein: CASGTDRGKNQPQHF.